The source of this TCR beta chain is a study of cytomegalovirus exposure and HLA in healthy donors. Amplification used 60 Vbeta primers and 13 Jbeta primers. Using immunoSEQ multiplex PCR, the repertoire was profiled, and TCRdb retains in-frame clones only, with some absent. The sample lists around 190,000 clones; 70% to 80% were seen once. With respect to this clone: No antigen is known for it.

Study observations and caveats: The classifier was said to identify cytomegalovirus status with high specificity and sensitivity. Common viral pathogens (according to a later analysis) appeared linked to several of the most significant clusters. When analyzed later, a missense DCLRE1C variant was found to be linked to TCR beta V- and J-gene trimming.

The sequence came from a woman aged 45-65 years in good health and CMV-seronegative. The specimen sequenced was PBMCs.

The CDR3 is CASSIDSYEQYF. CDR3 DNA sequence: TGCGCCAGCAGCATAGACAGCTACGAGCAGTACTTC. The chain has TRBV5-1 and TRBJ2-7; D might be TRBD1 (5 bases). V was shortened by 4 bases and J by 3 bases, with 8 bases between the two germline ends. The germline gives CDR1 SGHRS, CDR2 YFSETQ. The CDR3 spans 12 residues.